Listed here are 17 T cell receptor beta chains from one sample, sequenced in a study of identical twins. Each CDR3 protein is one row after TCRdb ran MiXCR on the 5' RACE reads. The sample lists approximately 300,000 distinct CDR3 sequences, 8% to 9.5% seen once, with 7% to 8.5% in the top ten. These sequences were also reported in another study, on yellow fever vaccine responses in identical twins.

The sequenced sample was CD8+ T cells sorted from blood. These receptor sequences come from a woman aged 18 to 35 in good health.

Here the CDR3 reads CASSVGGGAAGYTF. CDR3 coding DNA: TGTGCCAGCAGCGTAGGTGGAGGGGCTGCTGGCTACACCTTC. This chain joins TRBV9 and TRBJ1-2; D perhaps matches TRBD1 (5 bases). This CDR3 spans 14 amino acids. Germline V gene data show CDR1 as SGDLS and CDR2 as YYNGEE. Trimming stripped 0 bases from V and 7 bases from J, with 13 bases between.

The chain employs TRBV28 and TRBJ2-2; 8 nucleotides match TRBD1. The CDR3 extends over 16 amino acids. Germline loops: CDR1 MDHEN, CDR2 SYDVKM. V was clipped by 0 bases and J by 1 base; unmatched bases: 1. DNA of the CDR3: TGTGCCAGCAGTTTATGGGACAGGGTGAACACCGGGGAGCTGTTTTTT. The encoded protein is CASSLWDRVNTGELFF.

This clonotype was counted only a few times. J is TRBJ2-3 and V is TRBV2, with TRBD2 matching 9 bases. With V trimmed by 3 bases and J by 3 bases, 13 bases remained unmatched. This CDR3 region has 18 residues. The germline CDR1 and CDR2 sequences are SNHLY and FYNNEI. The CDR3 sequence is CASSDPSLAGGQTDTQYF. CDR3 DNA: TGTGCCAGCAGTGACCCCTCGCTGGCGGGAGGGCAGACAGATACGCAGTATTTT. The entire variable domain, with the rest obtained from reference TRBV2 and TRBJ2-3, is as follows: EPEVTQTPSHQVTQMGQEVILRCVPISNHLYFYWYRQILGQKVEFLVSFYNNEISEKSEIFDDQFSVERPDGSNFTLKIRSTKLEDSAMYFCASSDPSLAGGQTDTQYFGPGTRLTVL.

This sequence joins TRBV6-4 and TRBJ2-2; TRBD1 might be the D (6 bases). CDR3 length: 15 amino acids. Trimming removed 0 bases from V and 6 bases from J, with 11 bases in between. Germline V gives CDR1 MRHNA, CDR2 SNTAGT. This CDR3 reads CASSDSMGASGELFF. The CDR3 region has the DNA TGTGCCAGCAGTGACTCGATGGGGGCGTCCGGGGAGCTGTTTTTT.

This clonotype was observed at least ten times. J is TRBJ2-7 and V is TRBV29-1; D is perhaps TRBD1 (5 bases). There are 11 residues in the CDR3. Germline V gene data show CDR1 as SQVTM and CDR2 as ANQGSEA. V gave up 5 bases and J gave up 6 bases, with 11 bases separating them. In DNA, the CDR3 is TGCAGCGTTTATGGGGCGCGCGAGCAGTACTTC. This gives the protein CSVYGAREQYF.

This clonotype was seen more than once but under ten times. J is TRBJ1-5 and V is TRBV5-5; possibly TRBD1 for D (5 bases). CDR1 is SGHKS and CDR2 is YYEKEE in the germline V gene (reference sequence). Trimming stripped 2 bases from V and 3 bases from J, with 12 bases between. The CDR3 length is 15 residues. CDR3 residues: CASSLGGEVNQPQHF. DNA for the CDR3: TGTGCCAGCAGCTTAGGAGGGGAAGTCAATCAGCCCCAGCATTTT.

This chain uses TRBV6-2 or TRBV6-3 with TRBJ2-5, with 12 bases that match TRBD2. This CDR3 is built from 18 residues. The V and J ends lost 5 bases and 2 bases, in that order; junction bases with no gene match: 12. Per germline, CDR1 MNHEY and CDR2 SVGEGT. CDR3 bases: TGTGCCAGCAGTGACGGACAGGGCGGACTAGCGGGGCAAGAGACCCAGTACTTC. This encodes CASSDGQGGLAGQETQYF.

This clonotype has ten or more counts. The J gene is TRBJ1-4, the V gene TRBV4-2; no definite D call. Deletions cut 0 bases from V and 6 bases from J, with 11 bases between. Germline V gene sequence: CDR1 LGHNA, CDR2 YNFKEQ. This CDR3 is 15 amino acids long. The CDR3 spells CASSQDPGTDEKLFF. The CDR3 nucleotides are TGTGCCAGCAGCCAAGATCCGGGAACGGATGAAAAACTGTTTTTT.

This clonotype was seen at least ten times. The chain employs TRBV5-1 and TRBJ2-1; 12 nucleotides match TRBD2. Germline V gene sequence: CDR1 SGHRS, CDR2 YFSETQ. V was clipped by 6 bases and J by 8 bases; unmatched bases: 9. This CDR3 has 15 amino acids. The CDR3 region has the DNA TGCGCCAGCAACCCGACTAGCGGGAGCGCAGATGAGCAGTTCTTC. This gives the protein CASNPTSGSADEQFF.

The chain employs TRBV5-1 and TRBJ2-7; D not resolved. With 1 base removed from V and 0 bases from J, the gap between germline ends came to 5 bases. Germline V gives CDR1 SGHRS, CDR2 YFSETQ. The CDR3 sequence is 13 residues long. The CDR3 region is CASSLTHSYEQYF. CDR3 in DNA: TGCGCCAGCAGCTTGACCCACTCCTACGAGCAGTACTTC.

The chain combines TRBV20-1 with TRBJ2-7; D is tentatively TRBD1 or TRBD2 (5 bases each). CDR1 and CDR2 from the germline V gene are DFQATT and SNEGSKA (reference sequence). This CDR3 comprises 15 residues. V lost 5 bases and J 3 bases, leaving 20 bases between the germline ends. CDR3 in amino acids: CSAGTGPPSFYEQYF. CDR3 bases: TGCAGTGCTGGGACCGGCCCCCCATCATTCTACGAGCAGTACTTC.

This clonotype has a handful of counts. This sequence joins TRBV5-1 and TRBJ2-7; D might be TRBD1 (6 bases). Trimming took 0 bases from V and 3 from J, leaving 13 bases between them. Per germline, CDR1 SGHRS and CDR2 YFSETQ. This CDR3 contains 15 residues. The CDR3 protein is CASSLDRDDYYEQYF. The DNA of the CDR3 is TGCGCCAGCAGCTTGGACAGGGACGATTACTACGAGCAGTACTTC.

This clonotype has just a few counts. The chain joins TRBV11-1 to TRBJ1-5, with D possibly matching TRBD1 (5 bases). The CDR3 has 21 residues. Trimming took 4 bases from V and 2 from J, leaving 30 bases between them. Germline CDR1 SGHAT, CDR2 FQDESV (reference sequence). The CDR3 is CASSSQGTTETGVLRNQPQHF. Here the CDR3 DNA reads TGTGCCAGCAGCTCGCAGGGCACCACTGAGACGGGGGTTTTGCGCAATCAGCCCCAGCATTTT.

This clonotype was detected a few times. V is TRBV29-1 and J is TRBJ1-1; a weak D match, TRBD1 (5 bases). V dropped 5 bases and J dropped 5 bases, with 15 bases sitting between them. Germline CDR1 SQVTM, CDR2 ANQGSEA. CDR3 length: 13 amino acids. As DNA, the CDR3 is TGCAGCGTTCCAGGGAAGGTGAGGACTGAAGCTTTCTTT. It is translated as CSVPGKVRTEAFF.

There are many counts of this clonotype. V usage is TRBV27 and J usage is TRBJ2-7; D call uncertain. The CDR3 is 14 residues long. Germline V gives CDR1 MNHEY, CDR2 SMNVEV (reference sequence). V was trimmed by 5 bases and J by 1 base, leaving 12 bases between them. For the CDR3, the DNA is TGTGCCAGCAGTCCGAAACCATATTCCTACGAGCAGTACTTC. It is translated as CASSPKPYSYEQYF.

The V and J genes are TRBV20-1 and TRBJ2-3; possible D gene TRBD2, 5 bases. Germline-derived CDR1 and CDR2 are DFQATT and SNEGSKA (reference sequence). The V gene lost 3 bases and the J gene lost 5 bases, with 12 bases spanning the gap. This CDR3 is 13 amino acids long. This CDR3 reads CSARDFVVDTQYF. DNA for the CDR3: TGCAGTGCTAGGGACTTTGTTGTAGATACGCAGTATTTT.

In this sample, this clonotype turned up many times. The CDR3 bases are TGTGCCAGCAGCTCGACGGAAGGGGCCGCCTACGAGCAGTACTTC. It specifies CASSSTEGAAYEQYF. V is TRBV7-9 and J is TRBJ2-7; D is possibly TRBD1 (5 bases). V shed 4 bases and J shed 2 bases, with 15 bases lying between them. The CDR3 consists of 15 residues. CDR1 SEHNR and CDR2 FQNEAQ come from the germline V gene (reference sequence).